This record covers a single T cell receptor beta chain. The data were taken from a study of blood T cell repertoires in COVID-19. Study-level information: The origin of the acute and convalescent COVID-19 samples was the United States, Italy and Spain. In each case, the material was cDNA or gDNA derived from T cells, B-cell-depleted T cells, or PBMCs.

In the source study's methods: Reference gene primer amplification gave estimated nucleated cell counts. Profiling relied on immunoSEQ multiplex PCR, and the TCRdb table lists in-frame clones only, not all of them. Clonal size and the V and J genes are those of that table, whereas D and trimming came from the DNA. In the table there are about 200,000 clones, roughly 90% of which are singletons. This CDR3 comprises 13 residues. CDR1 SNHLY and CDR2 FYNNEI come from the germline V gene. V gave up 6 bases and J gave up 7 bases; unmatched junction bases: 5. This receptor was obtained from a man aged 55-75 years with COVID-19, enrolled during active disease. The V gene is TRBV2, the J gene TRBJ2-1; TRBD1 matches at 8 bases. The sample consisted of peripheral blood. CDR3 bases: TGTGCCAGCAGGGGGACAGGCTGGAATGAGCAGTTCTTC. Encoded protein: CASRGTGWNEQFF. Based on the CDR3 plus reference TRBV2 and TRBJ2-1, the full variable domain is EPEVTQTPSHQVTQMGQEVILRCVPISNHLYFYWYRQILGQKVEFLVSFYNNEISEKSEIFDDQFSVERPDGSNFTLKIRSTKLEDSAMYFCASRGTGWNEQFFGPGTRLTVL.